The 15 T cell receptor beta chains presented below share a single source sample, sequenced in a study of CD8 T cells in Susac syndrome. Reverse transcription of 0.5 to 1 ug RNA was performed with random hexamers. TCRdb processed the immunoSEQ multiplex PCR reads anew with MiXCR; each CDR3 protein has one entry. Among approximately 160,000 distinct CDR3 sequences listed, roughly 95% were seen once. Input material: CD4+ T cells from PBMCs. The receptor set was obtained from a human donor with multiple sclerosis.

The chain carries TRBV13 and TRBJ2-7, with 8 bases matching TRBD2. Looked up from germline, CDR1 is PRHDT and CDR2 is FYEKMQ (reference sequence). This CDR3 has 15 amino acids. Losses at the gene ends were 1 base for V and 4 bases for J; bases not matched to a gene: 6. The CDR3 sequence is CASSLVTSGRYEQYF. CDR3 DNA sequence: TGTGCCAGCAGCTTAGTAACTAGCGGAAGATACGAGCAGTACTTC.

This chain uses TRBV5-1 with TRBJ2-2; D may correspond to TRBD1 or TRBD2 (5 bases each). Per germline, CDR1 SGHRS and CDR2 YFSETQ. The CDR3 loop spans 14 amino acids. With 6 bases removed from V and 4 bases from J, the gap between germline ends came to 13 bases. Written as DNA, the CDR3 is TGCGCCAGCACGTGGGGGAGAGGCACCGGGGAGCTGTTTTTT. Translating it yields CASTWGRGTGELFF.

The CDR3 sequence: CASSLRASTDTQYF. The CDR3, as DNA: TGTGCCAGCAGCTTACGTGCTTCTACAGATACGCAGTATTTT. V gene TRBV7-2 combines with J gene TRBJ2-3; no clear D gene. Trimming left V 2 bases short and J 3 bases short, with 9 bases between. This CDR3 has 14 amino acids. The germline CDR1 and CDR2 sequences are SGHTA and FQGNSA. The full variable domain, with the rest looked up from reference TRBV7-2 and TRBJ2-3, is GAGVSQSPSNKVTEKGKDVELRCDPISGHTALYWYRQSLGQGLEFLIYFQGNSAPDKSGLPSDRFSAERTGGSVSTLTIQRTQQEDSAVYLCASSLRASTDTQYFGPGTRLTVL.

The rearrangement links TRBV12-3 or TRBV12-4 to TRBJ1-5; tentatively, D is TRBD1 (5 bases). The CDR3 spans 14 residues. V lost 4 bases to trimming and J lost 6 bases, with 13 bases between them. CDR3 amino acids: CASSSLGGSQPQHF. For the CDR3, the DNA is TGTGCCAGCAGTTCCCTCGGGGGTTCTCAGCCCCAGCATTTT.

The chain employs TRBV7-2 and TRBJ2-1; possible D gene TRBD2, 5 bases. V shed 3 bases and J shed 4 bases, with 7 bases lying between them. The CDR3 has 13 residues. Germline lookup yields CDR1 SGHTA and CDR2 FQGNSA. The CDR3 region is CASSFGIYNEQFF. The CDR3 DNA follows: TGTGCCAGCAGCTTCGGGATTTACAATGAGCAGTTCTTC. Drawing the rest from reference TRBV7-2 and TRBJ2-1, the complete variable domain is GAGVSQSPSNKVTEKGKDVELRCDPISGHTALYWYRQSLGQGLEFLIYFQGNSAPDKSGLPSDRFSAERTGGSVSTLTIQRTQQEDSAVYLCASSFGIYNEQFFGPGTRLTVL.

J is TRBJ1-1 and V is TRBV12-3 or TRBV12-4; D is perhaps TRBD1 (6 bases). V was shortened by 2 bases and J by 1 base, with 8 bases between the two germline ends. The CDR3 contains 14 residues. In DNA form, the CDR3 reads TGTGCCAGCAGTTTACAGGGACAGAACACTGAAGCTTTCTTT. Translating gives CASSLQGQNTEAFF.

This rearrangement joins TRBV30 to TRBJ1-2; 8 nucleotides line up with TRBD1. Germline V gives CDR1 GTSNPN, CDR2 SVGIG (reference sequence). This CDR3 is built from 14 residues. Losses at the gene ends were 0 bases for V and 5 bases for J; bases not matched to a gene: 5. The CDR3 DNA is TGTGCCTGGAGTGTAGGGACAGGAGTTTATGGCTACACCTTC. Protein sequence: CAWSVGTGVYGYTF.

V gene TRBV5-1 combines with J gene TRBJ1-1; tentatively, D is TRBD1 (5 bases). CDR3 length: 15 amino acids. V was clipped by 0 bases and J by 7 bases, with 16 bases between them. Per germline, CDR1 SGHRS and CDR2 YFSETQ. The CDR3 DNA reads as TGCGCCAGCAGCTTGGAGGACATGGGGAGCCGTGAAGCTTTCTTT. It codes for CASSLEDMGSREAFF.

The chain is built from TRBV20-1 and TRBJ2-7, with a weak D call TRBD1 (5 bases). Trimming removed 6 bases from V and 3 bases from J, with 18 bases in between. In germline, CDR1 is DFQATT, CDR2 SNEGSKA (reference sequence). The CDR3 runs 14 residues. This CDR3 is CSASRGGRSYEQYF. DNA of the CDR3: TGCAGTGCGTCAAGGGGCGGAAGGAGCTACGAGCAGTACTTC.

CDR3 sequence: CASSSPDRNNEKLFF. The CDR3 DNA is TGTGCCAGCAGTTCCCCCGACAGGAATAATGAAAAACTGTTTTTT. The chain recombines TRBV6-6 with TRBJ1-4; D is perhaps TRBD1 (6 bases). Trimming took off 4 bases at V and 4 bases at J, with 13 bases between the two ends. The CDR3 covers 15 residues. Germline CDR1 reads MNHNY; CDR2 reads SVGAGI (reference sequence).

The V and J genes are TRBV2 and TRBJ1-5; possibly TRBD1 for D (5 bases). Germline assignment: CDR1 SNHLY and CDR2 FYNNEI. Trimming stripped 8 bases from V and 1 base from J, with 6 bases between. The length of the CDR3 is 12 residues. The CDR3 sequence: CASGGSNQPQHF. CDR3 nucleotides: TGTGCCAGCGGGGGAAGCAATCAGCCCCAGCATTTT.

The CDR3 loop reads CSARLPPGSGGKQETQYF. The CDR3 nucleotides read TGCAGTGCTAGACTGCCCCCAGGGAGCGGAGGAAAACAAGAGACCCAGTACTTC. The genes are TRBV20-1 and TRBJ2-5; D tentatively reads TRBD1 or TRBD2 (5 bases each). With 2 bases removed from V and 2 bases from J, the gap between germline ends came to 24 bases. Germline CDR1 DFQATT, CDR2 SNEGSKA (reference sequence). The CDR3 runs to 18 residues.

This clonotype was picked up one time. The V gene is TRBV12-3 or TRBV12-4, the J gene TRBJ1-5; D may be TRBD1 (5 bases). Trimming removed 2 bases at V and 3 bases at J, with 11 bases between. The CDR3 sequence is 15 residues long. The CDR3 nucleotides read TGTGCCAGCAGTTTATTCAGGGCAGACAATCAGCCCCAGCATTTT. This sequence encodes CASSLFRADNQPQHF.

The V and J genes are TRBV5-1 and TRBJ2-7; D is tentatively TRBD1 or TRBD2 (5 bases each). Trimming removed 4 bases at V and 2 bases at J, with 16 bases between. Germline V gene sequence: CDR1 SGHRS, CDR2 YFSETQ. The CDR3 spans 15 residues. In nucleotides, the CDR3 is TGCGCCAGCAGCCCCGGGACCGGGAATACCTACGAGCAGTACTTC. This gives the protein CASSPGTGNTYEQYF.

The chain employs TRBV11-2 and TRBJ1-1; no reliable D call. CDR3 size: 16 residues. The V gene lost 7 bases and the J gene lost 4 bases, with 22 bases spanning the gap. Per germline, CDR1 SGHAT and CDR2 FQNNGV. The DNA for the CDR3 is TGTGCCAGCAACCCTAAACCAAAAGTCGGGAGCACTGAAGCTTTCTTT. Translation: CASNPKPKVGSTEAFF.